Listed here are 7 T cell receptor beta chains from one sample, sequenced in a study of shared clonotypes between healthy human individuals. Profiled with immunoSEQ multiplex PCR; TCRdb holds only in-frame clones, not every one. The data show around 370,000 clones, with 96% seen just once and about 0.32% held by the top ten. Sequenced material: memory CD8+ T cells sorted from blood. Subset described: CD45RO+ cells pooled with CCR7-negative TemRA cells. The source of these receptors is a man aged 30-40 years in good health.

This clone has just one count. This chain uses TRBV5-6 with TRBJ2-7, with TRBD2 matching 11 bases. The V gene end was trimmed by 4 bases and the J gene end by 5 bases; junction bases not matched to a gene: 11. Germline CDR1 and CDR2: SGHDT and YYEEEE. The length of the CDR3 is 16 residues. The CDR3 region has the DNA TGTGCCAGCAGCCCTAGGGGACTAGCGGCCCTCAACGAGCAGTACTTC. This sequence encodes CASSPRGLAALNEQYF.

V gene TRBV20-1 combines with J gene TRBJ1-2; D is undetermined. Germline V lookup: CDR1 DFQATT, CDR2 SNEGSKA (reference sequence). The CDR3 extends over 11 amino acids. Trimming removed 1 base at V and 5 bases at J, with 5 bases between. CDR3 residues: CSARGTYGYTF. DNA for the CDR3: TGCAGTGCTAGAGGCACTTATGGCTACACCTTC.

V is TRBV7-2 and J is TRBJ2-3; possible D gene TRBD2, 6 bases. Germline V gene data show CDR1 as SGHTA and CDR2 as FQGNSA. V was cut by 3 bases and J by 7 bases, with 11 bases left in between. CDR3 size: 13 residues. The CDR3 loop is CASSLGLWNTQYF. The CDR3 region has the DNA TGTGCCAGCAGCTTGGGACTGTGGAATACGCAGTATTTT.

This clone was counted a single time. The chain combines TRBV5-1 with TRBJ2-3; D ambiguous. The V end lost 0 bases, the J end lost 1 base, and 6 bases lay between the germline ends. Germline V lookup: CDR1 SGHRS, CDR2 YFSETQ. The CDR3 runs 14 residues. CDR3 residues: CASSLVAGTDTQYF. The CDR3 DNA reads TGCGCCAGCAGCTTGGTGGCGGGCACAGATACGCAGTATTTT.

This rearrangement joins TRBV6-6 to TRBJ2-2; the D is unclear. Deletions cut 6 bases from V and 6 bases from J, with 11 bases between. The CDR3 is made up of 13 amino acids. Germline-derived CDR1 and CDR2 are MNHNY and SVGAGI (reference sequence). The CDR3 region is CASSHPKPGELFF. The CDR3 coding sequence is TGTGCCAGCAGCCACCCAAAACCCGGGGAGCTGTTTTTT.

The rearrangement links TRBV27 to TRBJ2-3; D gene uncertain. The germline V and J ends were trimmed by 5 bases and 2 bases, with 17 bases remaining between them. This CDR3 is built from 16 residues. From germline, CDR1 is MNHEY and CDR2 SMNVEV (reference sequence). CDR3 DNA sequence: TGTGCCAGCAGTCCGGACGTAGCCACCCACACAGATACGCAGTATTTT. It is translated as CASSPDVATHTDTQYF.

This chain uses TRBV2 with TRBJ2-3; TRBD2 matches at 8 bases. Germline V gene sequence: CDR1 SNHLY, CDR2 FYNNEI. With 9 bases clipped from V and 1 base from J, the junction kept 3 bases outside the gene matches. The CDR3 extends over 13 amino acids. As DNA, the CDR3 is TGTGCCAGGAAGACTAGCGGCACAGATACGCAGTATTTT. Translating gives CARKTSGTDTQYF.